These T cell receptor beta chains were read from a single sample in a study of beta chain features in type 1 diabetes. Clones were sequenced by immunoSEQ multiplex PCR, and TCRdb holds only the in-frame ones, with some missing. The sample holds hundreds of thousands of clones, roughly 16% seen once. The sample consisted of naive CD4+ T cells from blood. The receptors were gathered from a woman between 18 and 29 years old in good health. The CDR3 runs from the conserved cysteine through the conserved F or W. The D gene is left open where the match is weak. Clone size is given for some rows only: seen once, a few or many times, or a class if the clone is expanded.

V gene	D gene	J gene	clone size	CDR3 protein	CDR3 DNA
TRBV5-5	TRBD2	TRBJ2-1	few	CASSLADSGRAEFF	TGTGCCAGCAGCTTGGCCGATAGCGGGAGGGCGGAGTTCTTC
TRBV18	-	TRBJ1-1	few	CASSPFDSPNTEAFF	TGTGCCAGCTCACCCTTCGACAGTCCGAACACTGAAGCTTTCTTT
TRBV6-5	-	TRBJ2-1	-	CASSSFSLPYNEQFF	TGTGCCAGCAGTTCCTTTAGTTTACCCTACAATGAGCAGTTCTTC
TRBV19	TRBD2	TRBJ2-2	-	CASSIAGLAVNTGELFF	TGTGCCAGTAGTATTGCGGGGCTAGCGGTGAACACCGGGGAGCTGTTTTTT
TRBV10-2	TRBD2	TRBJ2-2	-	CASSVVLAGTGELFF	TGCGCCAGCAGTGTTGTACTAGCGGGGACCGGGGAGCTGTTTTTT
TRBV4-2	TRBD1	TRBJ1-1	-	CASSQAGQGATEAFF	TGTGCCAGCAGCCAAGCAGGGCAGGGGGCGACTGAAGCTTTCTTT
TRBV29-1	TRBD1	TRBJ2-7	few	CSAQTGNKYEQYF	TGCAGCGCCCAGACAGGGAATAAGTACGAGCAGTACTTC
TRBV7-2	-	TRBJ2-7	-	CASSLYAESSTVYEQYF	TGTGCCAGCAGCTTATATGCGGAGTCAAGCACTGTCTACGAGCAGTACTTC
TRBV4-3	TRBD1	TRBJ2-2	few	CASSREDRVTGELFF	TGCGCCAGCAGCCGAGAAGACAGGGTAACCGGGGAGCTGTTTTTT
TRBV7-6	TRBD2	TRBJ2-1	-	CASSPQRETYNEQFF	TGTGCCAGCAGCCCACAGCGGGAGACATACAATGAGCAGTTCTTC
TRBV9	-	TRBJ2-1	-	CASSVARARAGRSYNEQFF	TGTGCCAGCAGCGTAGCCAGGGCTCGGGCGGGGAGGTCCTACAATGAGCAGTTCTTC
TRBV25-1	TRBD1	TRBJ1-2	few	CASSEAGGPSNYGYTF	TGTGCCAGCAGTGAGGCAGGGGGCCCCTCTAACTATGGCTACACCTTC
TRBV7-9	-	TRBJ2-5	few	CRGETQYF	TGTAGGGGGGAGACCCAGTACTTC
TRBV5-8	-	TRBJ2-7	-	CASSLGGIHEQYF	TGTGCCAGCAGCTTGGGGGGGATACACGAGCAGTACTTC
TRBV5-4	-	TRBJ1-2	-	CASSRDRHGYTF	TGTGCCAGCAGCAGAGACAGGCATGGCTACACCTTC
TRBV19	TRBD1	TRBJ2-2	-	CASSTGTAYTGELFF	TGTGCCAGTAGTACGGGGACAGCTTACACCGGGGAGCTGTTTTTT
TRBV7-2	TRBD2	TRBJ2-1	few	CASSPDNRPSGFSIF	TGTGCCAGCAGCCCAGATAATAGGCCTAGCGGGTTTAGTATCTTC
TRBV5-4	TRBD1	TRBJ2-2	-	CASSPGTGRDGELFF	TGTGCCAGCAGCCCGGGGACAGGGAGGGACGGGGAGCTGTTTTTT
TRBV2	-	TRBJ2-1	-	CASRRQRNEQFF	TGTGCCAGCAGAAGACAACGCAATGAGCAGTTCTTC
TRBV28	-	TRBJ2-1	few	CASSDSGEQFF	TGTGCCAGCAGTGACTCGGGGGAGCAGTTCTTC
TRBV27	-	TRBJ2-7	few	CASSLRWQREQYF	TGTGCCAGCAGTTTAAGATGGCAGCGCGAGCAGTACTTC
TRBV19	TRBD2	TRBJ2-1	-	CASSTGTSGRNEQFF	TGTGCCAGTAGTACAGGGACTAGCGGGAGGAATGAGCAGTTCTTC
TRBV5-4	-	TRBJ2-1	few	CASSAVHNEQFF	TGTGCCAGCAGCGCGGTCCACAATGAGCAGTTCTTC
TRBV7-3	TRBD1	TRBJ2-1	few	CASSPRGQGARNEQFF	TGTGCCAGCAGCCCGAGGGGACAGGGGGCGAGGAATGAGCAGTTCTTC
TRBV28	-	TRBJ2-3	-	CASSPGDTQYF	TGTGCCAGCAGCCCCGGGGATACGCAGTATTTT
TRBV19	-	TRBJ2-5	few	CASSNPTGFPKTQYF	TGTGCCAGTAGTAACCCCACGGGGTTTCCGAAGACCCAGTACTTC
TRBV2	-	TRBJ2-7	few	CASSSSYEQYF	TGTGCCAGCAGTAGCTCCTACGAGCAGTACTTC
TRBV7-9	-	TRBJ1-4	-	CASSSGHIESIGEKLFF	TGTGCCAGCAGCTCGGGACATATTGAGTCAATAGGGGAAAAACTGTTTTTT
TRBV20-1	-	TRBJ2-7	-	CSTIPWEEQYF	TGCAGTACGATTCCTTGGGAAGAGCAGTACTTC
TRBV7-9	-	TRBJ1-2	few	CASSLGRGYTF	TGTGCCAGCAGCTTAGGGCGGGGCTACACCTTC
TRBV7-9	-	TRBJ1-1	few	CASSLGVLDRANTEAFF	TGTGCCAGCAGCTTAGGAGTTTTGGACAGAGCGAACACTGAAGCTTTCTTT
TRBV27	-	TRBJ2-3	-	CASRTTPGEGTDTQYF	TGTGCCAGCAGAACAACGCCGGGAGAGGGCACAGATACGCAGTATTTT
TRBV5-1	-	TRBJ1-3	-	CASSLAGYGNTIYF	TGCGCCAGCAGCTTGGCCGGGTATGGAAACACCATATATTTT
TRBV28	TRBD2	TRBJ2-3	few	CASSFLTSGFTDTQYF	TGTGCCAGCAGTTTCTTGACTAGCGGGTTCACAGATACGCAGTATTTT
TRBV6-6	TRBD1	TRBJ2-3	few	CASSYFGTDTDTQYF	TGTGCCAGCAGTTACTTCGGGACAGACACAGATACGCAGTATTTT
TRBV5-1	-	TRBJ2-1	-	CASSLRASSYNEQFF	TGCGCCAGCAGCCTGAGGGCAAGCTCCTACAATGAGCAGTTCTTC
TRBV18	-	TRBJ2-5	-	CASSPPAEQETQYF	TGTGCCAGCTCACCACCGGCAGAGCAAGAGACCCAGTACTTC
TRBV5-1	TRBD2	TRBJ2-1	few	CASRSTSGSYNEQFF	TGCGCCAGCAGATCTACTAGCGGCTCCTACAATGAGCAGTTCTTC
TRBV11-2	TRBD2	TRBJ2-3	-	CASSLVPSGGTDTQYF	TGTGCCAGCAGCTTAGTCCCCAGCGGGGGCACAGATACGCAGTATTTT
TRBV19	-	TRBJ2-7	-	CASSIRASARGSYEQYF	TGTGCCAGTAGTATACGAGCATCGGCCCGGGGCTCCTACGAGCAGTACTTC
TRBV6-5	-	TRBJ1-1	-	CASSRNGQTNTEAFF	TGTGCCAGCAGCCGAAACGGACAGACGAACACTGAAGCTTTCTTT
TRBV5-1	-	TRBJ2-7	-	CASSLGTASYEQYF	TGCGCCAGCAGCTTGGGGACAGCTTCCTACGAGCAGTACTTC
TRBV7-2	-	TRBJ1-4	few	CASRSEGTNEKLFF	TGTGCCAGCAGATCCGAGGGGACTAATGAAAAACTGTTTTTT
TRBV28	-	TRBJ2-2	few	CASCSTGELFF	TGTGCCAGCTGCTCAACCGGGGAGCTGTTTTTT
TRBV4-3	-	TRBJ1-2	-	CASSQDLGVQSYGYTF	TGCGCCAGCAGCCAAGATTTAGGTGTACAGTCGTATGGCTACACCTTC
TRBV6-4	TRBD2	TRBJ2-1	-	CASSAISGRGEQFF	TGTGCCAGCAGTGCGATTAGCGGGAGAGGTGAGCAGTTCTTC
TRBV5-6	TRBD1	TRBJ2-7	-	CASSNDMDRSYEQYF	TGTGCCAGCAGTAACGATATGGACAGGTCCTACGAGCAGTACTTC
TRBV5-1	-	TRBJ2-2	-	CASSLGLLNTGELFF	TGCGCCAGCAGCTTGGGACTACTAAACACCGGGGAGCTGTTTTTT
TRBV9	TRBD2	TRBJ2-7	few	CASSVGSGREGEQYF	TGTGCCAGCAGCGTAGGTAGCGGGAGGGAAGGCGAGCAGTACTTC
TRBV4-3	-	TRBJ2-3	few	CASSQELARGTDTQYF	TGCGCCAGCAGCCAAGAACTAGCCCGGGGCACAGATACGCAGTATTTT
TRBV11-2	-	TRBJ2-5	few	CASSFNPGSETQYF	TGTGCCAGCAGCTTTAACCCGGGATCAGAGACCCAGTACTTC